One and the same sample provided the 20 T cell receptor beta chains below, sequenced in a study of Ad26.COV2.S vaccination and SARS-CoV-2 variants. Repertoires were generated with immunoSEQ multiplex PCR, while TCRdb's copy carries only in-frame clones and drops some. The sample lists 410,000 or so clones, about 93% occurring once. Treatment here: 15 to 20 received Ad26.COV2.S at low or high dose, single or two shots; 5 received placebo; per-sample allocation not given. On day 63 after the first injection, vaccine and placebo recipients gave samples. Sequencing was performed on peripheral blood, taken in a trial of Ad26.COV2.S vaccine versus placebo. These receptors were taken from a person aged 18 to 59 who received the Ad26.COV2.S COVID-19 vaccine or a placebo.

This clone was recorded once. This specimen includes other DNA sequences encoding the same CDR3. V gene TRBV4-3 combines with J gene TRBJ2-7; D tentatively fits TRBD1 or TRBD2 (5 bases each). The CDR3 consists of 15 residues. CDR1 LGHNA and CDR2 YSLEER come from the germline V gene. V dropped 0 bases and J dropped 0 bases, with 9 bases sitting between them. CDR3 bases: TGCGCCAGCAGCCAAGACGGGGCGAGCTCCTACGAGCAGTACTTC. Its protein product is CASSQDGASSYEQYF.

The chain is built from TRBV4-1 and TRBJ1-2, with TRBD1 as a possible D gene (5 bases). V dropped 5 bases and J dropped 8 bases, with 21 bases sitting between them. This CDR3 spans 15 amino acids. Germline CDR1 and CDR2: MGHRA and YSYEKL. CDR3 bases: TGCGCCAGCAGCTCTGATTGGCAGGGCCTAAGGGGCTACACCTTC. It codes for CASSSDWQGLRGYTF.

The rearrangement uses TRBV2 and TRBJ1-6; 10 nucleotides agree with TRBD1. J lost 8 bases, V lost 6 bases, and 4 bases had no gene match. CDR1 is SNHLY and CDR2 is FYNNEI in the germline V gene. The CDR3 has 14 amino acids. The CDR3 bases are TGTGCCAGCAGCACGGGACAGGGGCATTCACCCCTCCACTTT. Translating it yields CASSTGQGHSPLHF.

This clone has only a few counts. The CDR3 protein is CASSTGTGGESYTF. The CDR3 coding sequence is TGTGCCAGCAGCACAGGGACAGGGGGTGAAAGCTACACCTTC. V is TRBV7-3 and J is TRBJ1-2; 11 positions match TRBD1. In germline, CDR1 is SGHTA, CDR2 FQGTGA. The CDR3 totals 14 residues. Unmatched junction bases numbered 8, after V lost 5 bases and J lost 9 bases.

This chain joins TRBV6-2 or TRBV6-3 and TRBJ2-5; perhaps D is TRBD1 or TRBD2 (6 bases each). The CDR3 contains 16 residues. Germline CDR1 reads MNHEY; CDR2 reads SVGEGT. V was trimmed by 6 bases and J by 4 bases, leaving 21 bases between them. The CDR3 DNA follows: TGTGCCAGCAGCCCTAATCCGGGACGGGGGCCAGAGACCCAGTACTTC. Protein sequence: CASSPNPGRGPETQYF.

On this clone itself: At one end, the junction sequence differs from germline, possibly due to a read error. This rearrangement joins TRBV7-2 to TRBJ1-6; no clear D gene. The germline CDR1 and CDR2 sequences are SGHTA and FQGNSA. The CDR3 is made up of 10 amino acids. The CDR3 DNA sequence: TGTGCCAGCACTAAGGGTCCCGGCATCTTC. This gives the protein CASTKGPGIF.

This rearrangement joins TRBV14 to TRBJ2-5; 12 bases agree with TRBD2. The CDR3 covers 16 residues. Unmatched junction bases numbered 5, after V lost 1 base and J lost 5 bases. In germline, CDR1 is SGHDN, CDR2 FVKESK. CDR3 residues: CASSQVLAGGRETQYF. CDR3 bases: TGTGCCAGCAGCCAAGTACTAGCGGGAGGTCGGGAGACCCAGTACTTC. Based on the CDR3 plus reference TRBV14 and TRBJ2-5, the full variable domain is EAGVTQFPSHSVIEKGQTVTLRCDPISGHDNLYWYRRVMGKEIKFLLHFVKESKQDESGMPNNRFLAERTGGTYSTLKVQPAELEDSGVYFCASSQVLAGGRETQYFGPGTRLLVL.

The rearrangement joins TRBV5-4 to TRBJ2-7; perhaps TRBD2 as D (5 bases). Germline CDR1 and CDR2: SGHNT and YYREEE (reference sequence). The CDR3 totals 13 residues. The V end was cut by 10 bases, the J end by 1 base, with 15 bases between. The CDR3 region is CAFAPAESYEQYF. In DNA, the CDR3 is TGTGCCTTTGCTCCAGCGGAATCCTACGAGCAGTACTTC.

The chain is built from TRBV12-3 or TRBV12-4 and TRBJ1-1; TRBD1 matches at 7 bases. The J segment lost 11 bases and the V segment lost 4 bases, leaving 10 bases of the junction unmatched. There are 13 residues in the CDR3. CDR3 nucleotides: TGTGCCAGCAGTTCTTCAGGGGGGCAGTATGCTTTCTTT. It specifies CASSSSGGQYAFF.

The chain is built from TRBV30 and TRBJ1-3, with a tentative D call TRBD1 (5 bases). This CDR3 contains 15 residues. V dropped 4 bases and J dropped 4 bases, with 17 bases sitting between them. Looked up from germline, CDR1 is GTSNPN and CDR2 is SVGIG (reference sequence). The CDR3 sequence: CAWNRGWPTGNTIYF. The CDR3 bases are TGTGCCTGGAACCGGGGCTGGCCGACGGGAAACACCATATATTTT.

The rearrangement links TRBV5-1 to TRBJ1-5, with D uncertain. Germline V gives CDR1 SGHRS, CDR2 YFSETQ. Trimming removed 2 bases from V and 6 bases from J, with 15 bases in between. CDR3 size: 15 residues. DNA of the CDR3: TGCGCCAGCAGCTTCGACGGCAGCTCCAGTCAGCCCCAGCATTTT. Translating it yields CASSFDGSSSQPQHF.

The chain couples TRBV7-8 to TRBJ2-1; 8 nucleotides align to TRBD2. Trimming removed 5 bases from V and 4 bases from J; junction bases left unmatched: 10. The CDR3 runs to 16 residues. Germline-derived CDR1 and CDR2 are SGHVS and FQNEAQ. CDR3 nucleotide sequence: TGTGCCAGCAGCGCTCAGGGACTAGAAATATACAATGAGCAGTTCTTC. This codes for CASSAQGLEIYNEQFF. Complete variable domain (other parts from reference TRBV7-8 and TRBJ2-1): GAGVSQSPRYKVAKRGQDVALRCDPISGHVSLFWYQQALGQGPEFLTYFQNEAQLDKSGLPSDRFFAERPEGSVSTLKIQRTQQEDSAVYLCASSAQGLEIYNEQFFGPGTRLTVL.

The genes are TRBV11-2 and TRBJ2-6; 7 bases map to TRBD1. After removal of 4 bases from V and 2 bases from J, the junction contained 5 bases not matched to a gene. Germline V gene lookup returns CDR1 SGHAT and CDR2 FQNNGV. This CDR3 is 16 amino acids long. CDR3 nucleotide sequence: TGTGCCAGCAGCTCTATCAGGGGGACTGGGGCCAACGTCCTGACTTTC. Amino acid sequence: CASSSIRGTGANVLTF.

This chain uses TRBV20-1 with TRBJ2-7, with D hard to call. Trimming shortened V by 3 bases and J by 0 bases, and 9 bases separated the two germline ends. Germline CDR1 and CDR2: DFQATT and SNEGSKA (reference sequence). The CDR3 runs to 13 residues. The CDR3 nucleotides are TGCAGTGCTAGTTGGCGAAACTCCTACGAGCAGTACTTC. Residues: CSASWRNSYEQYF.

This clone has a single count. CDR3 bases: TGTGCCAGCATCCGAAGAAAGGGCAGGGGGGTTGGAAACACCATATATTTT. Protein: CASIRRKGRGVGNTIYF. V is TRBV3-1 (or the pseudogene TRBV3-2) and J is TRBJ1-3; 7 bases line up with TRBD1. Looked up from germline, CDR1 is LGHDT and CDR2 is YNNKEL (reference sequence). Losses at the gene ends were 7 bases for V and 3 bases for J; bases not matched to a gene: 15. CDR3 size: 17 residues.

This chain uses TRBV30 with TRBJ1-1, with unresolved D. CDR3 length: 13 amino acids. V was trimmed by 1 base and J by 2 bases, leaving 8 bases between them. Germline CDR1 is GTSNPN and CDR2 is SVGIG (reference sequence). CDR3: CAWSASGNTEAFF. CDR3 DNA: TGTGCCTGGAGTGCAAGTGGAAACACTGAAGCTTTCTTT.

This clone has just one count. The gene calls are TRBV6-2 or TRBV6-3 and TRBJ2-7, with D uncertain. Trimming left V 3 bases short and J 5 bases short, with 5 bases between. Looked up from germline, CDR1 is MNHEY and CDR2 is SVGEGT. The CDR3 totals 11 residues. CDR3 region: CASSYVHEQYF. The CDR3 nucleotides read TGTGCCAGCAGTTATGTCCACGAGCAGTACTTC.

The V call is TRBV6-6, the J call TRBJ2-7; no reliable D call. CDR1 is MNHNY, CDR2 SVGAGI, per germline (reference sequence). V shed 3 bases and J shed 2 bases, with 8 bases lying between them. The CDR3 consists of 13 residues. The chain's CDR3 is CASSYGVTYEQYF. CDR3 nucleotides: TGTGCCAGCAGTTATGGCGTTACCTACGAGCAGTACTTC.

This clone was seen only once. The rearrangement uses TRBV6-5 and TRBJ1-1, with D unclear. The ends were cut back, 6 bases at V and 8 bases at J, with 19 bases in the middle. The CDR3 runs 14 residues. CDR1 is MNHEY, CDR2 SVGAGI, per germline. The CDR3 DNA reads TGTGCCAGCAGGGATTGGAATGCTAAGACGGAAGCTTTCTTT. It encodes CASRDWNAKTEAFF.

V is TRBV18 and J is TRBJ2-2; D call uncertain. In germline, CDR1 is KGHSH, CDR2 LQKENI. The germline V and J ends were trimmed by 1 base and 4 bases, with 4 bases remaining between them. The CDR3 extends over 13 amino acids. The CDR3 DNA reads as TGTGCCAGCTCACCACTCGTCACCGGGGAGCTGTTTTTT. It encodes CASSPLVTGELFF.